In its sample, the clone carrying this TCR beta chain was seen a few times. Its matching antigen is unknown. This entry is derived from a study of vaccination effects on CD4 cells after COVID-19. Overall study: Expansion with viral peptide pools was applied to antigen-specific CD4+ T cells by the ViraFEST assay prior to sequencing. For each well, roughly 2 million PBMC were cultured with around 10 IU/ml IL-2 and roughly 9.2 ug/ml peptides. Overall study results and limits: Vaccine- and infection-induced clones showed marked clonal contraction late following vaccination.

The culture ran for approximately nine days before CD4+ T cells were isolated. Sometime from March through December 2020, the person acquired a SARS-CoV-2 infection that PCR confirmed. Each participant received a vaccine that was either BNT162b2 or mRNA-1273, given as two doses. Clones were read by immunoSEQ multiplex PCR, and TCRdb kept only the in-frame ones, dropping some. The sample shows tens of thousands of clones, around 74% of them seen only once. V dropped 1 base and J dropped 7 bases, with 14 bases sitting between them. In germline, CDR1 is SGHNT, CDR2 YYREEE (reference sequence). The length of the CDR3 is 15 residues.

The receptor was isolated from a human donor who had a prior SARS-CoV-2 infection. Sequencing used CD4+ T cells from PBMCs cultured without peptide, obtained after COVID-19 vaccination. V and J are TRBV5-4 and TRBJ1-4, with D unclear. This CDR3 reads CASSLNEGRGEKLFF. CDR3 nucleotides: TGTGCCAGCAGCTTGAATGAGGGTCGTGGTGAAAAACTGTTTTTT.